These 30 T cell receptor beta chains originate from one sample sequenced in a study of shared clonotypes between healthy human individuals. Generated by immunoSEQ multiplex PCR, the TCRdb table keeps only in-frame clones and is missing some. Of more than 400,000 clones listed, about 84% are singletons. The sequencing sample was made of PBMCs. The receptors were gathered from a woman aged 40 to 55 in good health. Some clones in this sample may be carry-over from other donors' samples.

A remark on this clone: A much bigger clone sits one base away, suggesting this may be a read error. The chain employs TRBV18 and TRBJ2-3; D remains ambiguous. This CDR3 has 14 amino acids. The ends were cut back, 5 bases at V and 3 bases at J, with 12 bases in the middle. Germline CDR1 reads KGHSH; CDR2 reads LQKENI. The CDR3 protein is CASSESLATDTQYF. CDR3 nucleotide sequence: TGTGCCAGCTCAGAATCTTTGGCTACAGATACGCAGTATTTT.

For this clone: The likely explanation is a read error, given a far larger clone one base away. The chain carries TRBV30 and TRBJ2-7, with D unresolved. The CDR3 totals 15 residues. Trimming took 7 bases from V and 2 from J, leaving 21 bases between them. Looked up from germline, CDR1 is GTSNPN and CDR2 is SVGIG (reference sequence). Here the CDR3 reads CALALVQIVAYEQYF. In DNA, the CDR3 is TGTGCCTTAGCCTTGGTCCAGATAGTGGCCTACGAGCAGTACTTC.

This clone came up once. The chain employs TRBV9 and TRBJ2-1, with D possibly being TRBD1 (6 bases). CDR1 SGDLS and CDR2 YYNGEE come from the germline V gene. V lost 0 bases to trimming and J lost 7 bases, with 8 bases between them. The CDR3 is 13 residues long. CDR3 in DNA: TGTGCCAGCAGCGTAGGCCAGGGGAATGAGCAGTTCTTC. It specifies CASSVGQGNEQFF. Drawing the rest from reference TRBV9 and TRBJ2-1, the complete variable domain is DSGVTQTPKHLITATGQRVTLRCSPRSGDLSVYWYQQSLDQGLQFLIQYYNGEERAKGNILERFSAQQFPDLHSELNLSSLELGDSALYFCASSVGQGNEQFFGPGTRLTVL.

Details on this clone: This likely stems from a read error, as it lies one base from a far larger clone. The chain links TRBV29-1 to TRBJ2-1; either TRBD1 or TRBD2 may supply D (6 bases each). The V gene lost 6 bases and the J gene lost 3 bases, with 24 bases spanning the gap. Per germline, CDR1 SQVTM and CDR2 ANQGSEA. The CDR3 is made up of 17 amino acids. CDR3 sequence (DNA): TGCAGCGTGAGGGGGGACACCCTCTCATATTTCTACAATGAGCAGTTCTTC. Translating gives CSVRGDTLSYFYNEQFF.

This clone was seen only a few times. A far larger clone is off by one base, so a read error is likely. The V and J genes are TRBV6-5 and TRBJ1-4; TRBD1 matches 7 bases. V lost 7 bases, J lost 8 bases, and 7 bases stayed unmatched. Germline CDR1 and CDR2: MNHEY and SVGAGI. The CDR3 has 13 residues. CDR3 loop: CASIQGNREKLFF. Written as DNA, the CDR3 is TGTGCCAGCATACAGGGGAATCGGGAAAAACTGTTTTTT.

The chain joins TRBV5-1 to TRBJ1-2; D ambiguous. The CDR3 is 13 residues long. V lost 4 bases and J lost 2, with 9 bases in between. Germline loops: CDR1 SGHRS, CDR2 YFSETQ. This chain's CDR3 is CASSPDQNYGYTF. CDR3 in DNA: TGCGCCAGCAGCCCGGACCAAAACTATGGCTACACCTTC.

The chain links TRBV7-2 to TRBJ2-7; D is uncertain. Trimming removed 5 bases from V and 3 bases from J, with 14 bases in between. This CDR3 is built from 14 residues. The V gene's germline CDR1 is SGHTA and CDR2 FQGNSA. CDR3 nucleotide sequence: TGTGCCAGCAGCACCCGAGGTGGGAACTACGAGCAGTACTTC. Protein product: CASSTRGGNYEQYF.

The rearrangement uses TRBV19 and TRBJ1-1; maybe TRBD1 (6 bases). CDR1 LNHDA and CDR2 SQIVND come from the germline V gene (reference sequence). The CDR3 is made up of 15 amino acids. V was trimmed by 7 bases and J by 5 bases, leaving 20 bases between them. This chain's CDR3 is CASNLGRGHRTEAFF. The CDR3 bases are TGTGCCAGTAATCTGGGCAGGGGACACCGAACTGAAGCTTTCTTT.

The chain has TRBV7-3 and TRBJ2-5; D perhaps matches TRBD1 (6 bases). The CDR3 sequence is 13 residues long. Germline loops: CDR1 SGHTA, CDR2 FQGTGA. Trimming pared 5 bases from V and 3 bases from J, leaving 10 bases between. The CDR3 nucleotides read TGTGCCAGCAGCCCGACAGGTGAAGAGACCCAGTACTTC. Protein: CASSPTGEETQYF.

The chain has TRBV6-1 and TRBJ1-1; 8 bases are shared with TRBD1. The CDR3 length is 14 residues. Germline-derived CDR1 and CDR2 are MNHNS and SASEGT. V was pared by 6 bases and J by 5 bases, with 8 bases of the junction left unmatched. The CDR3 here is CASSGWTGSTEAFF. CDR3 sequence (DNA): TGTGCCAGCAGCGGGTGGACAGGGTCAACTGAAGCTTTCTTT.

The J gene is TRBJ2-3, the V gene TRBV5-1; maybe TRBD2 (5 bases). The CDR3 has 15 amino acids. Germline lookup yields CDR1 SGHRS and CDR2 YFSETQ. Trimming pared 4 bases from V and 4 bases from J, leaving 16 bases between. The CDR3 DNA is TGCGCCAGCAGCACCCGACTGGGAGAAGCAGATACGCAGTATTTT. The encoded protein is CASSTRLGEADTQYF.

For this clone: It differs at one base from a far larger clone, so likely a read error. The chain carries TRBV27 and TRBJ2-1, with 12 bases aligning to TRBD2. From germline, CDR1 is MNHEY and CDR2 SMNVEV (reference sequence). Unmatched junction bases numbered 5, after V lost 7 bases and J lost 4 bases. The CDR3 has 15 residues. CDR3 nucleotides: TGTGCCAGCACCCCCGGACTAGCGGGATACAATGAGCAGTTCTTC. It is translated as CASTPGLAGYNEQFF.

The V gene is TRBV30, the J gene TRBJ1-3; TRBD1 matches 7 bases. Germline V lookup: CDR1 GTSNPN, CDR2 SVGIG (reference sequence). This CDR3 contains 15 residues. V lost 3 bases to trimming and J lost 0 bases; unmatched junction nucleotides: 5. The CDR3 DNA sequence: TGTGCCTGGAGACGGGACAGTCTCTCTGGAAACACCATATATTTT. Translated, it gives CAWRRDSLSGNTIYF. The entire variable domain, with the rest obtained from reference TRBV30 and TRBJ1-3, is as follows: SQTIHQWPATLVQPVGSPLSLECTVEGTSNPNLYWYRQAAGRGLQLLFYSVGIGQISSEVPQNLSASRPQDRQFILSSKKLLLSDSGFYLCAWRRDSLSGNTIYFGEGSWLTVV.

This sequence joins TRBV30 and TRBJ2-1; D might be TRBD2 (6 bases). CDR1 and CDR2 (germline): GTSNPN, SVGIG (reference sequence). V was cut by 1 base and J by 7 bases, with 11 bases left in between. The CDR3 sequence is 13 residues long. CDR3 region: CAWSGWRGNEQFF. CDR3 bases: TGTGCCTGGAGTGGTTGGAGGGGAAATGAGCAGTTCTTC.

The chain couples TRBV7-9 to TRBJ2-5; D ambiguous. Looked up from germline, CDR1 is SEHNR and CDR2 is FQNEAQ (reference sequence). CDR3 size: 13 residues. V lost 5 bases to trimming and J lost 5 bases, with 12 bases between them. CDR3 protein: CASSPNMGETQYF. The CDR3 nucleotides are TGTGCCAGCAGCCCCAACATGGGTGAGACCCAGTACTTC.

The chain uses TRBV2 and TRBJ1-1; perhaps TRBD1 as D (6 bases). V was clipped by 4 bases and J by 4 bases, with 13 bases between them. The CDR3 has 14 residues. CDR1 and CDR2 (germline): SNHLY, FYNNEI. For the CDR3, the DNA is TGTGCCAGCAGTGCGGACAGTGAGGTCACTGAAGCTTTCTTT. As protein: CASSADSEVTEAFF. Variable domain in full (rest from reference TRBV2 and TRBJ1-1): EPEVTQTPSHQVTQMGQEVILRCVPISNHLYFYWYRQILGQKVEFLVSFYNNEISEKSEIFDDQFSVERPDGSNFTLKIRSTKLEDSAMYFCASSADSEVTEAFFGQGTRLTVV.

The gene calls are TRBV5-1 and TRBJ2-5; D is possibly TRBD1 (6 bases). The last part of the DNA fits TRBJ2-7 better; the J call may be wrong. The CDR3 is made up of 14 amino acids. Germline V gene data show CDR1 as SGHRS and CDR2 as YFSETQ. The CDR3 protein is CASSLSQGPYEQYF. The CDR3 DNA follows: TGCGCCAGCAGCTTGAGTCAGGGGCCCTACGAGCAGTACTTC.

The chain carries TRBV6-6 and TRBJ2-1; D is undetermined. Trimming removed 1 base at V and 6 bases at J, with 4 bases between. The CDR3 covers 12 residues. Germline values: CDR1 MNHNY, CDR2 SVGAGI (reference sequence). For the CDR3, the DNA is TGTGCCAGCAGTTACTGGGGCAATGAGCAGTTCTTC. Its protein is CASSYWGNEQFF.

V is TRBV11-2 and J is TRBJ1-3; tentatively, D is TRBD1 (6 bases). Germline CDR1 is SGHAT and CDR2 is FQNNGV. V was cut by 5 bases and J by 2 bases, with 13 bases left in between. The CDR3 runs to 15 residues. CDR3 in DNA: TGTGCCAGCAGCCCCCCTGGGGGCCCTGGAAACACCATATATTTT. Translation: CASSPPGGPGNTIYF.

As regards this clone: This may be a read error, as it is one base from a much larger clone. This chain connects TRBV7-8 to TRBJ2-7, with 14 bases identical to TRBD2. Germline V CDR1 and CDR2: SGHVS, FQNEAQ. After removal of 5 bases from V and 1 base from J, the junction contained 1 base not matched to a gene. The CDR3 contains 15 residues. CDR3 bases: TGTGCCAGCAGCCGACTAGCGGGAGGGTCCTACGAGCAGTACTTC. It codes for CASSRLAGGSYEQYF.

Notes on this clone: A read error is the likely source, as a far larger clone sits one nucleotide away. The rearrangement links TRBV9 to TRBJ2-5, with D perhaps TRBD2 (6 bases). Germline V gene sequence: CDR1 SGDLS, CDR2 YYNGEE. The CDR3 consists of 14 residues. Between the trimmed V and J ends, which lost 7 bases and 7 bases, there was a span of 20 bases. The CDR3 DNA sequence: TGTGCCAGCGGAGGGGCCAGAACCGTGAGGACCCAGTACTTC. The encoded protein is CASGGARTVRTQYF.

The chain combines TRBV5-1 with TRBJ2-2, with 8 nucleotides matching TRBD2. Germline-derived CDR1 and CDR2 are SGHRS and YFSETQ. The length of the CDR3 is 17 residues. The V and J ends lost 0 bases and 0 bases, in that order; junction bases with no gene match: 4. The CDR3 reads CASSLGIGRANTGELFF. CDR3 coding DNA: TGCGCCAGCAGCTTGGGTATCGGGAGGGCGAACACCGGGGAGCTGTTTTTT.

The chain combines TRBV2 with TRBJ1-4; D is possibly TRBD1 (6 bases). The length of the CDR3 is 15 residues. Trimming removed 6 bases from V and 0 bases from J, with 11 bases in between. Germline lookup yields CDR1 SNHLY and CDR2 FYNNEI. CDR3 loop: CASSRGGATNEKLFF. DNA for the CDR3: TGTGCCAGCAGCAGGGGAGGGGCAACTAATGAAAAACTGTTTTTT.

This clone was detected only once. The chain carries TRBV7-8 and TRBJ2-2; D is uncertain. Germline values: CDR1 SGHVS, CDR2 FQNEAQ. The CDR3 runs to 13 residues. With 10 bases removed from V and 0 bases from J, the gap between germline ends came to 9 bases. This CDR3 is CAIRRTNTGELFF. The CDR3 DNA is TGTGCCATTCGACGAACGAACACCGGGGAGCTGTTTTTT.

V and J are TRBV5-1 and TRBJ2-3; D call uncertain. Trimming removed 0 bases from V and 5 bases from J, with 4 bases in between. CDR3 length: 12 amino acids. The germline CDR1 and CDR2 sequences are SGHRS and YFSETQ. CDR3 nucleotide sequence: TGCGCCAGCAGCTTGGGTGTAGATACGCAGTATTTT. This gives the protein CASSLGVDTQYF.

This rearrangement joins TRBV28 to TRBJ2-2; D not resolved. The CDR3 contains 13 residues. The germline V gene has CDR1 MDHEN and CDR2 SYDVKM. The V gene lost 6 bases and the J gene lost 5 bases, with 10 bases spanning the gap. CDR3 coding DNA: TGTGCCAGCAGGGGAATAGTAACCGGGGAGCTGTTTTTT. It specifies CASRGIVTGELFF.

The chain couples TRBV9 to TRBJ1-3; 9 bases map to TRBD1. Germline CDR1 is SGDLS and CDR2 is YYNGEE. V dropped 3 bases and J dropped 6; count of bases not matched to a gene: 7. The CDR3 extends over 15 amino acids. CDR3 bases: TGTGCCAGCAGCGGAGGGGGACAGGGAACAAACACCATATATTTT. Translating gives CASSGGGQGTNTIYF.

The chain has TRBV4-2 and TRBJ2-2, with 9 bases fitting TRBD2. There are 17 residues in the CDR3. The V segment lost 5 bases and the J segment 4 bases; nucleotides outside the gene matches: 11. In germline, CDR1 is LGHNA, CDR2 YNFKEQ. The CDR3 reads CASSKLTSGDVTGELFF. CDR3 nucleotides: TGTGCCAGCAGCAAACTGACTAGCGGTGATGTCACCGGGGAGCTGTTTTTT.

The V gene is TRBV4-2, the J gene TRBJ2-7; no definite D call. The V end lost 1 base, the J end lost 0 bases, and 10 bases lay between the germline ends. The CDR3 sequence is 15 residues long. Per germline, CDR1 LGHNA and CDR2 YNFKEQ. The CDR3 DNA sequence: TGTGCCAGCAGCCAAGTGGGCGGTAGCTCCTACGAGCAGTACTTC. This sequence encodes CASSQVGGSSYEQYF.

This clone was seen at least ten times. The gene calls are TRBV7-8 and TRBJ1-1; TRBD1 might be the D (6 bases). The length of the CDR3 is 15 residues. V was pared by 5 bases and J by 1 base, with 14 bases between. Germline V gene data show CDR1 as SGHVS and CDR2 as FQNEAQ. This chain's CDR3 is CASSKDRSWNTEAFF. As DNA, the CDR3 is TGTGCCAGCAGCAAAGACAGGAGCTGGAACACTGAAGCTTTCTTT. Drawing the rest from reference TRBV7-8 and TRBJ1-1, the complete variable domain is GAGVSQSPRYKVAKRGQDVALRCDPISGHVSLFWYQQALGQGPEFLTYFQNEAQLDKSGLPSDRFFAERPEGSVSTLKIQRTQQEDSAVYLCASSKDRSWNTEAFFGQGTRLTVV.